The following is a T cell receptor beta chain sequence with its context. This clone has just one count. Its specific antigen is unknown. Base qualities are not recorded, but no much larger clone differs from it by a single base. The data were obtained in a study of T cell responses to AZD1222 COVID-19 vaccine (dated by TCRdb to the early 2020s). General notes on the study: A total of more than 230 trial participants underwent TCR sequencing, of whom some 210 received two doses of AZD1222 and some 25 received two doses of the MenACWY control vaccine. Trial participants were enrolled by age into subgroups of 18-55, 56-69 and 70-plus years, and roughly 160, 29 and 62 TCR-sequenced participants, respectively, were included in these subgroups. The research as a whole found: Participants were mostly white British and included more females than males, and it was suggested by the authors that clonal diversity may have been underestimated. After two AZD1222 doses, spike-specific TCR breadth and depth were significantly higher than at day 0 and than in MenACWY recipients. The vaccine-associated CD4 TCRs covered the entire spike protein, and the dominant responses fell in regions 160-218 and 743-854. Conclusions about previously exposed vaccinees are limited because only 5 or 6 AZD1222 recipients were SARS-CoV-2 seropositive at baseline. Because no day 14 peak-response samples were available, the repertoires could be characterized only after the peak T cell response. Reportedly, close to half of the unique spike-specific TCRs recognized epitopes lying outside the regions that are mutated in the B.1.351 and B.1.1.7 variants. The 56-69-year group was small, and its depth increase did not reach significance, likely because of low power.

Here V drops 4 bases and J drops 3 bases, and the junction holds 5 bases not matched to any gene. CDR1 is given as SGHDN and CDR2 as FVKESK, both from the germline V gene. There are 15 amino acids in the CDR3, from cysteine to phenylalanine inclusive. Only the CDR3 region is kept as DNA, spanning 45 bases read in frame from base 1. The CDR3 regions of human TCRbeta chains were analyzed by immunosequencing. As for the authors' bioinformatics: TCRs in the repertoires were matched against a reference library of SARS-CoV-2-specific TCRs that had been generated with the MIRA antigen-specificity platform. Breadth was defined as the fraction of unique TCRs that were SARS-CoV-2-associated. Depth was defined as the fraction of total T cells that were SARS-CoV-2-associated. Using the MIRA data, each spike-specific TCR was assigned both to the spike region to which the TCR was reactive and to a CD4 or CD8 class. Log10-transformed breadth and depth values were compared by one-way ANOVA with Sidak's multiple comparisons tests. Held by TCRdb, this immuneACCESS table contains in-frame sequences only and omits some clones. Under half of the omission traces to an unresolved V gene where checked; the cause of the rest is unknown. That table supplies the V and J calls and clone size; D and trimming were determined from the DNA. Recorded for this sample are 150,000 to 200,000 clones; around nine tenths of them occurred a single time. The ten largest clonotypes hold 1.5% to 2.5% of the sample.

What the time point label conveys for this sample: about 28 days (+/-7) after the second vaccine dose. Because spike-specific TCR depth and breadth did not differ between the two schedules, AZD1222 recipients who got a second dose at roughly 4 weeks were pooled with those who got a second dose at roughly 12 weeks. Vaccinee samples came from UK trials COV001 and COV002, including a single-blind randomized controlled phase 2/3 trial of AZD1222 (ChAdOx1 nCoV-19) in healthy adults. Trial participant PBMC samples were collected at day 0 and day 28 after the second dose for TCRbeta chain sequencing. The sequence was obtained from an adult who received the AZD1222 COVID-19 vaccine. The chain employs TRBV14 and TRBJ2-3; 9 bases in between match TRBD2. Sequencing used peripheral blood, obtained 28 days after the second AZD1222 dose. The CDR3 amino acid sequence is: CASSPRTSATDTQYF. The nucleotides are TGTGCCAGCAGCCCCCGGACTAGCGCGACAGATACGCAGTATTTT. The full variable domain, completed from the reference TRBV14 and TRBJ2-3 proteins outside the CDR3, reads EAGVTQFPSHSVIEKGQTVTLRCDPISGHDNLYWYRRVMGKEIKFLLHFVKESKQDESGMPNNRFLAERTGGTYSTLKVQPAELEDSGVYFCASSPRTSATDTQYFGPGTRLTVL.